These 13 T cell receptor beta chains originate from one sample sequenced in a study of response to subunit inactivated influenza vaccine (dated by TCRdb to between 2018 and 2020). Receptor amplification or capture employed RT-PCR. Sequencing was carried out with an Illumina HiSeq 2500. TCRdb took the public reads, trimmed them with fastp at Q25, ran MiXCR for clone calling and kept in-frame beta chains. Identical CDR3 proteins give one entry, which carries the most common genes and DNA. A total of approximately 530,000 distinct CDR3 sequences appear in this sample, 10% to 15% of them only once. Of the sample, roughly 13% is held by the ten largest clones. The time point label for this specimen denotes: 45 days after influenza vaccine administration. This specimen was PBMCs from blood, taken roughly 47 days after vaccination. The receptors originated from a man between 45 and 60 years old who received an inactivated influenza vaccine. Donor details come from another sample of the same person, matched by shared clones.

This clonotype showed up just a few times. The chain employs TRBV18 and TRBJ2-1; 12 positions agree with TRBD2. The V segment lost 1 base and the J segment 10 bases; nucleotides outside the gene matches: 2. Per the germline V gene, CDR1 is KGHSH and CDR2 is LQKENI. This CDR3 has 14 residues. CDR3 amino acids: CASSPQTSGSEQFF. DNA of the CDR3: TGTGCCAGCTCACCACAGACTAGCGGGAGCGAGCAGTTCTTC.

This clonotype was observed at least ten times. V gene TRBV24-1 combines with J gene TRBJ2-1; D might be TRBD1 or TRBD2, each matching 5 bases. Germline CDR1 reads KGHDR; CDR2 reads SFDVKD. Between the trimmed V and J ends, which lost 1 base and 7 bases, there was a span of 7 bases. CDR3 length equals 13 residues. The CDR3 DNA sequence: TGTGCCACCAGTGATTTCTGGGGGAATGAGCAGTTCTTC. The encoded protein is CATSDFWGNEQFF.

This chain uses TRBV5-6 with TRBJ2-7, with no clear D. Deletions cut 3 bases from V and 4 bases from J, with 8 bases between. The CDR3 extends over 12 amino acids. Germline V gives CDR1 SGHDT, CDR2 YYEEEE. CDR3: CASSWGSYEQYF. The CDR3 region has the DNA TGTGCCAGCAGCTGGGGTTCTTACGAGCAGTACTTC.

The chain combines TRBV12-3 or TRBV12-4 with TRBJ1-1; 8 nucleotides line up with TRBD1. This CDR3 is 14 amino acids long. The V segment lost 3 bases and the J segment 12 bases; nucleotides outside the gene matches: 12. The CDR3 nucleotides read TGTGCCAGCAGTTTTCTAGGACAGGGCGCCAGGTCTTTCTTT. Translated: CASSFLGQGARSFF.

The chain carries TRBV4-3 and TRBJ2-1; 11 bases align to TRBD2. This CDR3 spans 19 amino acids. Germline assignment: CDR1 LGHNA and CDR2 YSLEER. Unmatched junction bases numbered 16, after V lost 1 base and J lost 8 bases. The CDR3 protein is CASSQAPLAGGHRVDEQFF. The CDR3 coding sequence is TGCGCCAGCAGCCAAGCACCCCTAGCGGGGGGCCATAGGGTCGATGAGCAGTTCTTC.

This clonotype has just a few counts. V usage is TRBV4-3 and J usage is TRBJ2-7, with no clear D. Germline values: CDR1 LGHNA, CDR2 YSLEER. CDR3 length equals 14 residues. V was clipped by 0 bases and J by 0 bases, with 6 bases between them. CDR3: CASSQDYSSYEQYF. The CDR3 coding sequence is TGCGCCAGCAGCCAAGATTACAGCTCCTACGAGCAGTACTTC.

V is TRBV6-1 and J is TRBJ2-5; 7 bases map to TRBD2. Unmatched junction bases numbered 0, after V lost 2 bases and J lost 3 bases. The V gene's germline CDR1 is MNHNS and CDR2 SASEGT. This CDR3 has 13 residues. The CDR3 loop is CASSELAEETQYF. The CDR3 DNA follows: TGTGCCAGCAGTGAACTAGCGGAAGAGACCCAGTACTTC.

Many counts were recorded for this clonotype. The chain uses TRBV12-3 or TRBV12-4 and TRBJ2-5; TRBD2 matches 10 bases. Germline trimming cut 1 base from V and 2 bases from J; bases unmatched to any gene: 1. This CDR3 has 15 residues. The CDR3 coding sequence is TGTGCCAGCAGTTTAGGAGCGGGGGGGCAAGAGACCCAGTACTTC. Translated, it gives CASSLGAGGQETQYF.

In the case of this clonotype: One junction end does not reproduce the germline sequence, and a read error may be involved. V usage is TRBV5-1 and J usage is TRBJ2-2, with D perhaps TRBD1 (6 bases). The CDR3 spans 16 residues. Germline V gene data show CDR1 as SGHRS and CDR2 as YFSETQ. Here the CDR3 reads CPSSLEDSRNTGELFF. CDR3 coding DNA: TGCCCCAGCAGCTTGGAGGACAGCCGGAACACCGGGGAGCTGTTTTTT.

This clonotype occurred a few times. The V and J genes are TRBV15 and TRBJ2-7, with 7 positions matching TRBD2. With V trimmed by 0 bases and J by 0 bases, 11 bases remained unmatched. CDR3 size: 18 residues. Germline CDR1 and CDR2: LNHNV and YYDKDF (reference sequence). In DNA, the CDR3 is TGTGCCACCAGCAGAGATGCCCTAGACTCTAGCGGCTCCTACGAGCAGTACTTC. Protein product: CATSRDALDSSGSYEQYF.

This clonotype turned up a few times. V and J are TRBV2 and TRBJ2-3; D gene uncertain. Germline V gene lookup returns CDR1 SNHLY and CDR2 FYNNEI. The CDR3 is made up of 10 amino acids. V was shortened by 8 bases and J by 11 bases, with 11 bases between the two germline ends. The CDR3 region has the DNA TGTGCCAGCCAGTTAAGTAGGCAGTATTTT. This translates into CASQLSRQYF. Combining the CDR3 with reference TRBV2 and TRBJ2-3 gives the whole variable domain EPEVTQTPSHQVTQMGQEVILRCVPISNHLYFYWYRQILGQKVEFLVSFYNNEISEKSEIFDDQFSVERPDGSNFTLKIRSTKLEDSAMYFCASQLSRQYFGPGTRLTVL.

J is TRBJ2-1 and V is TRBV6-5, with D perhaps TRBD2 (6 bases). The ends were cut back, 0 bases at V and 4 bases at J, with 19 bases in the middle. CDR1 is MNHEY, CDR2 SVGAGI, per germline. This CDR3 comprises 18 residues. CDR3 protein: CASSYSGLGVADYNEQFF. The CDR3 DNA reads as TGTGCCAGCAGTTACTCCGGGCTGGGGGTAGCGGATTACAATGAGCAGTTCTTC.

In its sample, this clonotype was seen many times. The chain carries TRBV12-3 or TRBV12-4 and TRBJ2-3; D not certain. CDR3 length: 17 amino acids. Trimming removed 9 bases from V and 1 base from J, with 23 bases in between. The CDR3 sequence is CARTYGRNTCGTDTQYF. Here the CDR3 DNA reads TGTGCCAGAACTTACGGCAGAAATACATGCGGCACAGATACGCAGTATTTT.